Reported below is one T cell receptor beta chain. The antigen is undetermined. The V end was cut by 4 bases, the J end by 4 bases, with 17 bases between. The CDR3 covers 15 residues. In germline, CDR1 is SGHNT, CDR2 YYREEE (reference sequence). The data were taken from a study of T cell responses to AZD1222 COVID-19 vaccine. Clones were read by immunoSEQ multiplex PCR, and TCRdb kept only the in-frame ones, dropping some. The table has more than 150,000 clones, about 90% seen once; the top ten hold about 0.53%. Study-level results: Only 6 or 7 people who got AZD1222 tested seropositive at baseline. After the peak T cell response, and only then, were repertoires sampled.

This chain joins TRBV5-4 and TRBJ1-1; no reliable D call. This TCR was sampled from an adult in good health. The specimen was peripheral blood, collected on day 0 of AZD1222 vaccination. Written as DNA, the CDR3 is TGTGCCAGCAGCGCCCGGACCGGTTTCGGCACTGAAGCTTTCTTT. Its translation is CASSARTGFGTEAFF.